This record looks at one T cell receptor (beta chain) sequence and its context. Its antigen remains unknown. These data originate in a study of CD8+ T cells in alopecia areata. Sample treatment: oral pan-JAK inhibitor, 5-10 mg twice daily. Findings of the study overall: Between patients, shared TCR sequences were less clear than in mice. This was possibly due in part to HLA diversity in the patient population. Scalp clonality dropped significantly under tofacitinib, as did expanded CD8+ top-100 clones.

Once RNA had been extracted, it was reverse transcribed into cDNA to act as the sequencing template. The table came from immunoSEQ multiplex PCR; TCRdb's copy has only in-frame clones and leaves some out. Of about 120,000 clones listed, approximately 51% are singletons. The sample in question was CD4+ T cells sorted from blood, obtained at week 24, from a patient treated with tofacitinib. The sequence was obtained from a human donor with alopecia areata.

CDR3 in DNA: TGTGCCAGCTCACCACCGTTCCGGGACAGGGTCTACGAGCAGTACTTC. Its protein product is CASSPPFRDRVYEQYF. The J gene is TRBJ2-7, the V gene TRBV18; 9 bases line up with TRBD1. CDR3 length: 16 amino acids. Trimming removed 0 bases from V and 3 bases from J; junction bases left unmatched: 6. Germline loops: CDR1 KGHSH, CDR2 LQKENI.